The TCR beta chain under discussion was sequenced for a study of human T cells and chemical hapten exposure. Time point defined: patch test 2, 6 weeks after DPC sensitization. Treatment defined: therapeutic diphenylcyclopropenone sensitization with weekly scalp DPC. The study enrolled 18 to 70-year-old alopecia patients suitable for DPC. The CDR3 is 15 residues long. J lost 7 bases, V lost 5 bases, and 6 bases had no gene match. Germline V lookup: CDR1 SGHTA, CDR2 FQGTGA. Each cDNA molecule in the library carried unique molecular identifiers. One entry per CDR3 protein, called by TCRdb with MiXCR from the RACE reads. The sample consists of tens of thousands of distinct CDR3 sequences, 8% to 13% of them appearing once.

The receptor was derived from a man aged 35 to 55 with alopecia areata. Some clones in this sample may be carry-over from other donors' samples. V gene TRBV7-3 combines with J gene TRBJ2-2, with 11 bases that match TRBD1. The specimen comprised whole blood, sampled in connection with sensitization to the hapten diphenylcyclopropenone (DPC). CDR3 protein: CASSPRTGGIGELFF. CDR3 nucleotide sequence: TGTGCCAGCAGCCCTAGGACAGGGGGCATCGGGGAGCTGTTTTTT.